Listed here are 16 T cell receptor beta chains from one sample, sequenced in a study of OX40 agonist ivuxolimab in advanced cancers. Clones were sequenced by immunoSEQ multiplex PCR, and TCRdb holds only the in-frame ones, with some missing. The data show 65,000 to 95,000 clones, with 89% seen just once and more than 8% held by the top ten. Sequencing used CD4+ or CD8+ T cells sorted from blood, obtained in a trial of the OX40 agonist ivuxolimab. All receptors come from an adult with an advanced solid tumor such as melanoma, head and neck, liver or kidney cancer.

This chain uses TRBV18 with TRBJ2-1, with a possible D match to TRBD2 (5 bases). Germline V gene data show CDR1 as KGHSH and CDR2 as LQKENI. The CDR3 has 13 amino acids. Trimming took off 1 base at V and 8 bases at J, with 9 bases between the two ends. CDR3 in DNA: TGTGCCAGCTCACCACTGTCCGGGGATGAGCAGTTCTTC. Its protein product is CASSPLSGDEQFF. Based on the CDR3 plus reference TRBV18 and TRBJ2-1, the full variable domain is NAGVMQNPRHLVRRRGQEARLRCSPMKGHSHVYWYRQLPEEGLKFMVYLQKENIIDESGMPKERFSAEFPKEGPSILRIQQVVRGDSAAYFCASSPLSGDEQFFGPGTRLTVL.

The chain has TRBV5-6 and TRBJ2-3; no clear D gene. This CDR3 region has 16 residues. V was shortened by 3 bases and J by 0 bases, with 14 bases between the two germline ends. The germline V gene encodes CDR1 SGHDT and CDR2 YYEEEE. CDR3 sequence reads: CASSSSRRTSTDTQYF. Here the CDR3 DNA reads TGTGCCAGCAGCTCTTCGAGACGGACGAGCACAGATACGCAGTATTTT.

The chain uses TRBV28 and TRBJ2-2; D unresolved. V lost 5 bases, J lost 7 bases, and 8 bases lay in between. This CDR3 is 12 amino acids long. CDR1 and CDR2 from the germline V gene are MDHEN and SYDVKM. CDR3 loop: CASSLSDGELFF. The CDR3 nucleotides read TGTGCCAGCAGTCTCTCTGACGGGGAGCTGTTTTTT.

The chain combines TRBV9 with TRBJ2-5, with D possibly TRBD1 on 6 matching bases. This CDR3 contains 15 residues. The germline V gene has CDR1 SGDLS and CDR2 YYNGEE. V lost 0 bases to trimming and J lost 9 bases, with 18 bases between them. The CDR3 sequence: CASSVGGQGSAAQYF. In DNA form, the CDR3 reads TGTGCCAGCAGCGTAGGGGGCCAGGGGAGTGCGGCCCAGTACTTC.

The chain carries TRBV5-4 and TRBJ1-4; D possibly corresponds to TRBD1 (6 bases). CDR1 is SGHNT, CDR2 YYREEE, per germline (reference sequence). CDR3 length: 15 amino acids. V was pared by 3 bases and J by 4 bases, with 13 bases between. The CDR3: CASSSQGYGNEKLFF. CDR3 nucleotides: TGTGCCAGCAGCTCCCAGGGGTATGGTAATGAAAAACTGTTTTTT.

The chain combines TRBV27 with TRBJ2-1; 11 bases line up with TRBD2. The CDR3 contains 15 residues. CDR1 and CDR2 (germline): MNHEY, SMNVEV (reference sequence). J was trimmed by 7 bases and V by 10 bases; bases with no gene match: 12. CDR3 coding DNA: TGTGCCACCCTGGGCCGGCTAGCGGGAGGAAATGAGCAGTTCTTC. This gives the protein CATLGRLAGGNEQFF.

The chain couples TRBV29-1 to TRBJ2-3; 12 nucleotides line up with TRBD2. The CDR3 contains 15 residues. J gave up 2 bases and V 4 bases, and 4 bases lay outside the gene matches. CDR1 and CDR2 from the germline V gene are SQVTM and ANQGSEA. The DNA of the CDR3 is TGCAGCGTTGCTAGGACTAGCGGGAACACAGATACGCAGTATTTT. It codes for CSVARTSGNTDTQYF.

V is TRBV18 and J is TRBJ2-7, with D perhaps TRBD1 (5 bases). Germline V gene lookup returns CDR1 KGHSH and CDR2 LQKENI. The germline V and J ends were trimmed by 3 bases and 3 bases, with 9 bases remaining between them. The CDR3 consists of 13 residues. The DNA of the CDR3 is TGTGCCAGCTCACCGGGGCGAGTCTACGAGCAGTACTTC. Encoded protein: CASSPGRVYEQYF.

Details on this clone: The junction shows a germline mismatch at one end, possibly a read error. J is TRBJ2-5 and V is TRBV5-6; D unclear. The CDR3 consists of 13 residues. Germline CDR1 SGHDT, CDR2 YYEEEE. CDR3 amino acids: CAGSLSGQETQYF. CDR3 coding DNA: TGTGCCGGCAGCTTGTCTGGGCAAGAGACCCAGTACTTC.

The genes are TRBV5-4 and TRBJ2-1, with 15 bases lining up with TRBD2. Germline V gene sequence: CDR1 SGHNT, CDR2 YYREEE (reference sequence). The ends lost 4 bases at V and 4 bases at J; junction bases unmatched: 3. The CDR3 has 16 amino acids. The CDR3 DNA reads TGTGCCAGCAGCGGGGGACTAGCGGGGGGATACAATGAGCAGTTCTTC. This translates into CASSGGLAGGYNEQFF.

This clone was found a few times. The CDR3: CASSVAFGQGAEAFF. DNA for the CDR3: TGTGCCAGCAGCGTAGCTTTTGGACAGGGGGCTGAAGCTTTCTTT. V and J are TRBV9 and TRBJ1-1, with 10 bases fitting TRBD1. Germline trimming cut 0 bases from V and 6 bases from J; bases unmatched to any gene: 5. There are 15 residues in the CDR3. Germline loops: CDR1 SGDLS, CDR2 YYNGEE.

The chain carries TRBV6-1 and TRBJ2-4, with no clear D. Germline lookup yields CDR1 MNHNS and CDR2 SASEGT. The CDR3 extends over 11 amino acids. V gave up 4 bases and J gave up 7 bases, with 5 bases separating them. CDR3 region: CASSGTNIQYF. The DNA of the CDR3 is TGTGCCAGCAGTGGTACTAACATTCAGTACTTC.

The CDR3 is CASRAAGGYQETQYF. As DNA, the CDR3 is TGCGCCAGCCGGGCCGCGGGGGGCTACCAAGAGACCCAGTACTTC. This chain connects TRBV4-1 to TRBJ2-5; the match to TRBD2 covers 8 bases. CDR3 length: 15 residues. CDR1 and CDR2 from the germline V gene are MGHRA and YSYEKL. The V gene end was trimmed by 8 bases and the J gene end by 0 bases; junction bases not matched to a gene: 8.

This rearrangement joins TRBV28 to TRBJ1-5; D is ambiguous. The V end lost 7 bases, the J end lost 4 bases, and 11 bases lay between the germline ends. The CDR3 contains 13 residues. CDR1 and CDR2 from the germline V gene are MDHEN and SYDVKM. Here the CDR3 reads CASTALGNQPQHF. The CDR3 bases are TGTGCCAGCACCGCGCTCGGGAATCAGCCCCAGCATTTT.

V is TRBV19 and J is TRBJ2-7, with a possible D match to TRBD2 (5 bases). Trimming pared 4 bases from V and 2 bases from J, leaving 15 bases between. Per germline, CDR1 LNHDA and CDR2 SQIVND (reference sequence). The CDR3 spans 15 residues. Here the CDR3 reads CASSRRVASAYEQYF. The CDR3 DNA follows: TGTGCCAGTAGTAGGCGGGTAGCATCAGCCTACGAGCAGTACTTC. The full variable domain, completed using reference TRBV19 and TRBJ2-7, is DGGITQSPKYLFRKEGQNVTLSCEQNLNHDAMYWYRQDPGQGLRLIYYSQIVNDFQKGDIAEGYSVSREKKESFPLTVTSAQKNPTAFYLCASSRRVASAYEQYFGPGTRLTVT.

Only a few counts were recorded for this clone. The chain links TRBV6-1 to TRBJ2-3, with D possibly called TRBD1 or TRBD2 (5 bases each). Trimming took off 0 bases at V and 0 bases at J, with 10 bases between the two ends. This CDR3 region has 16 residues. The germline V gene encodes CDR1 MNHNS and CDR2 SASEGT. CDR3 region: CASSEAGVASTDTQYF. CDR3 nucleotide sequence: TGTGCCAGCAGTGAAGCGGGGGTAGCTAGCACAGATACGCAGTATTTT.